The 5 T cell receptor beta chains below come from one sample, sequenced in a study of T cell responses to AZD1222 COVID-19 vaccine. Sequencing was performed with immunoSEQ multiplex PCR; in TCRdb, only in-frame clones are kept and a portion is missing. This table holds over 150,000 clones, approximately 89% found once. The source material was peripheral blood, sampled 28 days after the second AZD1222 dose. Source of these receptors: an adult who received the AZD1222 COVID-19 vaccine.

The CDR3 region has the DNA TGTGCCAGCATGAGGGCAGAAGTCATGAACACTGAAGCTTTCTTT. Its translation: CASMRAEVMNTEAFF. The chain joins TRBV25-1 to TRBJ1-1; D is undetermined. Germline V gives CDR1 MGHDK, CDR2 SYGVNS. The CDR3 is 15 residues long. V dropped 7 bases and J dropped 0 bases, with 15 bases sitting between them.

The chain employs TRBV5-6 and TRBJ1-5; TRBD1 might be the D (6 bases). The CDR3 extends over 14 amino acids. V lost 4 bases and J lost 9, with 17 bases in between. Germline V gives CDR1 SGHDT, CDR2 YYEEEE. CDR3: CASSRQALMWPQHF. CDR3 bases: TGTGCCAGCAGCAGACAGGCCTTAATGTGGCCCCAGCATTTT.

The chain uses TRBV3-1 (or the pseudogene TRBV3-2) and TRBJ1-4; TRBD1 is a possible D gene (5 bases). CDR1 is LGHDT and CDR2 is YNNKEL in the germline V gene (reference sequence). The CDR3 length is 15 residues. The germline V and J ends were trimmed by 1 base and 5 bases, with 11 bases remaining between them. CDR3 in amino acids: CASSQAAGFNEKLFF. CDR3 coding DNA: TGTGCCAGCAGCCAAGCGGCAGGGTTCAATGAAAAACTGTTTTTT.

The chain employs TRBV19 and TRBJ2-1; no clear D gene. Germline CDR1 is LNHDA and CDR2 is SQIVND (reference sequence). The CDR3 length is 15 residues. V shed 3 bases and J shed 3 bases, with 12 bases lying between them. DNA of the CDR3: TGTGCCAGTAGTATTGGTCAGATCATCTACAATGAGCAGTTCTTC. Its translation: CASSIGQIIYNEQFF.

The count of this clone is one. The chain uses TRBV10-1 and TRBJ2-7; 11 bases match TRBD2. This CDR3 spans 14 amino acids. Looked up from germline, CDR1 is WNHNN and CDR2 is SYGVQD (reference sequence). Trimming at V came to 2 bases and at J to 3 bases, leaving 0 bases not matched to a gene. For the CDR3, the DNA is TGCGCCAGCAGTGAGGGGACTAGCGGCTACGAGCAGTACTTC. Translated, it gives CASSEGTSGYEQYF.